Presented here are 17 T cell receptor beta chains from one specimen sequenced in a study of CD8+ T cells in alopecia areata. Investigators isolated RNA and reverse transcribed it into cDNA to act as the sequencing template. TCRdb's table, derived via immunoSEQ multiplex PCR, lists solely in-frame clones and lacks some. Of approximately 200,000 clones in the sample, approximately 47% were seen once. The sample's treatment: oral pan-JAK inhibitor, 5-10 mg twice daily. The starting material was CD4+ T cells sorted from blood, obtained at roughly week 36, from a patient treated with tofacitinib. All receptors derive from a human donor with alopecia areata.

The chain recombines TRBV5-1 with TRBJ2-6; TRBD1 is a possible D gene (6 bases). The germline gives CDR1 SGHRS, CDR2 YFSETQ. This CDR3 is 15 amino acids long. The V gene lost 3 bases and the J gene lost 4 bases, with 11 bases spanning the gap. CDR3 sequence (DNA): TGCGCCAGCAGCTCTTCAGGGGCCGGGGCCAACGTCCTGACTTTC. Translating it yields CASSSSGAGANVLTF. Full variable domain (remainder filled in from reference TRBV5-1 and TRBJ2-6): KAGVTQTPRYLIKTRGQQVTLSCSPISGHRSVSWYQQTPGQGLQFLFEYFSETQRNKGNFPGRFSGRQFSNSRSEMNVSTLELGDSALYLCASSSSGAGANVLTFGAGSRLTVL.

This clone has only a few counts. The chain has TRBV7-2 and TRBJ2-2; TRBD1 or TRBD2 may be the D gene (5 bases each). The CDR3 spans 14 residues. V was clipped by 5 bases and J by 4 bases, with 11 bases between them. CDR1 and CDR2 (germline): SGHTA, FQGNSA. The CDR3 sequence: CASSPVGTTGELFF. The DNA for the CDR3 is TGTGCCAGCAGCCCAGTGGGGACCACCGGGGAGCTGTTTTTT.

This sequence joins TRBV25-1 and TRBJ1-2, with D maybe TRBD1 (6 bases). CDR1 is MGHDK and CDR2 is SYGVNS in the germline V gene. The CDR3 is 14 residues long. Trimming left V 3 bases short and J 5 bases short, with 13 bases between. CDR3 in DNA: TGTGCCAGCAGTGACCCCGGGACACCGTATGGCTACACCTTC. Protein: CASSDPGTPYGYTF.

At least ten counts were recorded for this clone. This chain connects TRBV6-1 to TRBJ2-7, with a weak D call TRBD2 (5 bases). This CDR3 contains 11 residues. Trimming shortened V by 7 bases and J by 6 bases, and 10 bases separated the two germline ends. CDR1 is MNHNS and CDR2 is SASEGT in the germline V gene. The CDR3 region is CASTNAGEQYF. DNA for the CDR3: TGTGCCAGCACCAACGCGGGCGAGCAGTACTTC.

This clone was seen a few times. J is TRBJ1-1 and V is TRBV19; D call uncertain. CDR1 LNHDA and CDR2 SQIVND come from the germline V gene (reference sequence). The CDR3 has 12 residues. Trimming pared 6 bases from V and 3 bases from J, leaving 8 bases between. CDR3: CASRETYTEAFF. CDR3 in DNA: TGTGCCAGTAGGGAAACTTACACTGAAGCTTTCTTT.

The chain is built from TRBV4-1 and TRBJ2-2, with 7 bases identical to TRBD1. The germline gives CDR1 MGHRA, CDR2 YSYEKL. This CDR3 contains 16 residues. V lost 4 bases and J lost 0; bases outside the gene matches: 5. The CDR3 DNA is TGCGCCAGCAGCCCCCGACAGGGTGCGAACACCGGGGAGCTGTTTTTT. This sequence encodes CASSPRQGANTGELFF.

The genes are TRBV13 and TRBJ2-1, with D perhaps TRBD2 (5 bases). Per germline, CDR1 PRHDT and CDR2 FYEKMQ (reference sequence). V gave up 3 bases and J gave up 6 bases, with 15 bases separating them. The CDR3 has 15 amino acids. CDR3 region: CASSFRILGGNEQFF. As DNA, the CDR3 is TGTGCCAGCAGCTTTCGGATCCTCGGAGGCAATGAGCAGTTCTTC.

In this sample, this clone turned up a few times. The rearrangement links TRBV30 to TRBJ1-2; no firm D call. This CDR3 region has 11 residues. V dropped 5 bases and J dropped 5 bases, with 9 bases sitting between them. The germline V gene encodes CDR1 GTSNPN and CDR2 SVGIG (reference sequence). CDR3 amino acids: CAWASGYGYTF. CDR3 bases: TGTGCCTGGGCAAGCGGTTATGGCTACACCTTC. The complete variable domain, with remaining parts taken from reference TRBV30 and TRBJ1-2, reads SQTIHQWPATLVQPVGSPLSLECTVEGTSNPNLYWYRQAAGRGLQLLFYSVGIGQISSEVPQNLSASRPQDRQFILSSKKLLLSDSGFYLCAWASGYGYTFGSGTRLTVV.

A few counts support this clone. The chain joins TRBV28 to TRBJ1-3; 9 nucleotides match TRBD1. The CDR3 has 15 residues. Losses at the gene ends were 8 bases for V and 0 bases for J; bases not matched to a gene: 5. Germline values: CDR1 MDHEN, CDR2 SYDVKM. The CDR3 region is CASGTGGFSGNTIYF. The DNA for the CDR3 is TGTGCCAGCGGCACAGGGGGCTTCTCTGGAAACACCATATATTTT.

This clone was recorded a few times. The same CDR3 arises from other DNA sequences in this sample as well. The chain recombines TRBV29-1 with TRBJ2-1; D gene uncertain. V lost 4 bases, J lost 8 bases, and 3 bases lay in between. The CDR3 has 9 amino acids. Germline V lookup: CDR1 SQVTM, CDR2 ANQGSEA. CDR3 DNA: TGCAGCGTTGGGGATGAGCAGTTCTTC. It specifies CSVGDEQFF.

This clone was detected a few times. The rearrangement links TRBV19 to TRBJ2-3, with D perhaps TRBD2 (6 bases). Germline assignment: CDR1 LNHDA and CDR2 SQIVND (reference sequence). This CDR3 region has 14 residues. Trimming removed 7 bases from V and 3 bases from J, with 14 bases in between. CDR3 bases: TGTGCCAGTATCAGAAGCGGGCGAACAGATACGCAGTATTTT. It translates to CASIRSGRTDTQYF.

The rearrangement uses TRBV18 and TRBJ2-5; TRBD1 might be the D (6 bases). Germline CDR1 is KGHSH and CDR2 is LQKENI. V lost 3 bases and J 1 base, leaving 9 bases between the germline ends. The CDR3 is 14 amino acids. The CDR3 loop is CASSPGHVQETQYF. The CDR3 nucleotides are TGTGCCAGCTCACCGGGACACGTCCAAGAGACCCAGTACTTC.

The chain carries TRBV7-2 and TRBJ2-3, with 10 bases lining up with TRBD2. V lost 6 bases, J lost 3 bases, and 6 bases stayed unmatched. Germline CDR1 SGHTA, CDR2 FQGNSA. This CDR3 has 15 residues. CDR3 coding DNA: TGTGCCAGCAGTTTGAATAGCGGGAGGACAGATACGCAGTATTTT. It is translated as CASSLNSGRTDTQYF.

The chain combines TRBV4-2 with TRBJ2-7; 8 positions match TRBD2. Looked up from germline, CDR1 is LGHNA and CDR2 is YNFKEQ. The CDR3 length is 14 residues. Trimming took 1 base from V and 3 from J; bases not matched to a gene: 2. In DNA form, the CDR3 reads TGTGCCAGCAGCCAAGTAGCGGGGTACTACGAGCAGTACTTC. It encodes CASSQVAGYYEQYF.

Worth noting for this clone: The same CDR3 arises from other DNA sequences in this sample as well. The chain combines TRBV30 with TRBJ1-1, with TRBD1 matching 7 bases. Trimming removed 3 bases from V and 0 bases from J; junction bases left unmatched: 1. Germline CDR1 reads GTSNPN; CDR2 reads SVGIG (reference sequence). The CDR3 length is 13 residues. The CDR3 nucleotides read TGTGCCTGGAGGACAGGGCTGAACACTGAAGCTTTCTTT. It specifies CAWRTGLNTEAFF. The whole variable domain, remainder taken from reference TRBV30 and TRBJ1-1, is SQTIHQWPATLVQPVGSPLSLECTVEGTSNPNLYWYRQAAGRGLQLLFYSVGIGQISSEVPQNLSASRPQDRQFILSSKKLLLSDSGFYLCAWRTGLNTEAFFGQGTRLTVV.

V gene TRBV4-2 combines with J gene TRBJ1-2; 7 bases map to TRBD1. Germline V gene sequence: CDR1 LGHNA, CDR2 YNFKEQ. CDR3 length: 15 residues. Trimming took 4 bases from V and 4 from J; bases not matched to a gene: 9. The CDR3 sequence is CASSPRQGGGYGYTF. Here the CDR3 DNA reads TGTGCCAGCAGCCCCCGACAGGGAGGAGGCTATGGCTACACCTTC.

This clone has ten or more counts. V is TRBV6-6 and J is TRBJ1-2; D may be TRBD1 (5 bases). CDR1 and CDR2 from the germline V gene are MNHNY and SVGAGI (reference sequence). The germline V and J ends were trimmed by 2 bases and 6 bases, with 10 bases remaining between them. The CDR3 has 13 amino acids. CDR3 in amino acids: CASSYQGGHGYTF. The CDR3 DNA is TGTGCCAGCAGTTACCAGGGAGGTCATGGCTACACCTTC.